Presented here are 4 T cell receptor beta chains from one specimen sequenced in a study of T cell responses to AZD1222 COVID-19 vaccine. Here immunoSEQ multiplex PCR was the method, and the copy in TCRdb shows in-frame clones only, minus some. The table records tens of thousands of clones, over 75% of them present only once. The specimen was peripheral blood, collected 28 days after the second AZD1222 dose. These receptor sequences come from an adult who received the AZD1222 COVID-19 vaccine.

The gene calls are TRBV2 and TRBJ2-2; D is unclear. From germline, CDR1 is SNHLY and CDR2 FYNNEI. The V and J ends lost 0 bases and 6 bases respectively, with 5 bases between them. This CDR3 has 13 residues. CDR3 DNA sequence: TGTGCCAGCAGTGAAGCAGAGTCCGGGGAGCTGTTTTTT. Encoded protein: CASSEAESGELFF. The full variable domain, with the rest looked up from reference TRBV2 and TRBJ2-2, is EPEVTQTPSHQVTQMGQEVILRCVPISNHLYFYWYRQILGQKVEFLVSFYNNEISEKSEIFDDQFSVERPDGSNFTLKIRSTKLEDSAMYFCASSEAESGELFFGEGSRLTVL.

The chain employs TRBV3-1 (or the pseudogene TRBV3-2) and TRBJ2-3, with 13 bases that match TRBD2. J lost 4 bases, V lost 1 base, and 2 bases had no gene match. This CDR3 region has 16 residues. CDR1 and CDR2 (germline): LGHDT, YNNKEL (reference sequence). The CDR3 nucleotides read TGTGCCAGCAGCCAAGTACTAGCGGGAGGGGCAGATACGCAGTATTTT. It specifies CASSQVLAGGADTQYF.

The chain carries TRBV12-5 and TRBJ1-1; no firm D call. This CDR3 is 13 amino acids long. Trimming left V 5 bases short and J 1 base short, with 8 bases between. The V gene's germline CDR1 is LGHNT and CDR2 FRNRAP. CDR3 region: CASGPDGNTEAFF. Written as DNA, the CDR3 is TGTGCTAGTGGTCCTGACGGGAACACTGAAGCTTTCTTT.

This chain connects TRBV3-1 (or the pseudogene TRBV3-2) to TRBJ1-1, with 7 bases identical to TRBD1. With 3 bases clipped from V and 3 bases from J, the junction kept 10 bases outside the gene matches. The CDR3 covers 16 residues. Germline V gene lookup returns CDR1 LGHDT and CDR2 YNNKEL (reference sequence). This CDR3 is CASSHALGQRYTEAFF. The DNA for the CDR3 is TGTGCCAGCAGCCATGCATTGGGACAGCGCTACACTGAAGCTTTCTTT.